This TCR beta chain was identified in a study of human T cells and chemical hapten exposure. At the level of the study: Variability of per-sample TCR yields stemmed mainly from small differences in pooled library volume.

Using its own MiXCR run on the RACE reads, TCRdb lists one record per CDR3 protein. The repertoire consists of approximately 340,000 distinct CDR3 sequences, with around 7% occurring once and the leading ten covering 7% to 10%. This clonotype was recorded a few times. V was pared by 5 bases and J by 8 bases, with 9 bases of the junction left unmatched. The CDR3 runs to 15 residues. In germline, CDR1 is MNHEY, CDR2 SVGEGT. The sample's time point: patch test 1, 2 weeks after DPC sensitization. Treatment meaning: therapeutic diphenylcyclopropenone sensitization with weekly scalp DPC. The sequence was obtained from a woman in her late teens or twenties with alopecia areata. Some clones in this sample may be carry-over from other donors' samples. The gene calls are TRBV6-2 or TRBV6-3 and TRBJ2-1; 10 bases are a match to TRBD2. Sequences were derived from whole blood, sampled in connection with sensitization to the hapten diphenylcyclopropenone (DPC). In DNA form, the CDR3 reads TGTGCCAGCAGTACACAGCGGGGGGGGCGAGATGAGCAGTTCTTC. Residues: CASSTQRGGRDEQFF.